This T cell receptor beta chain was recovered during a study of T cell clones after liver transplantation. CDR3 size: 16 residues. CDR1 and CDR2 (germline): PRHDT, FYEKMQ (reference sequence). The V end was cut by 3 bases, the J end by 5 bases, with 19 bases between. Libraries were prepared by immunoSEQ multiplex PCR; TCRdb keeps only in-frame clonotypes and omits some of them. Of roughly 100,000 clones in the sample, around 84% were seen once. The TCR comes from a human patient who received a liver transplant. Part of the T cell pool may stem from the graft donor. Specimen: CD4+ T cells from blood, collected around 49 months after liver transplant. This chain joins TRBV13 and TRBJ1-1; D may be TRBD1 (5 bases). The CDR3 DNA reads TGTGCCAGCAGCTTTTCGGCGGGGAGGAGGGGAACTGAAGCTTTCTTT. It yields the protein CASSFSAGRRGTEAFF.